Listed below are T cell receptor beta chains from one sample, sequenced in a study of shared clonotypes between healthy human individuals. Produced via immunoSEQ multiplex PCR; TCRdb's table is partial and in-frame only. Found here are around 2.1 million clones, 85% to 95% of them singletons; the top ten hold 1.5% to 2%. Sequenced material: naive CD8+ T cells from PBMCs. All receptors come from a man younger than 35 in good health. Some clones in this sample may be carry-over from other donors' samples. Each CDR3 is given with its conserved first and last residue. The D gene is left open where the match is weak. For some rows the clone size is stated as once, few or many, or as a class when expanded; others skip it.

cdr3_nt: TGTGCCAGTAGTACCCAGGGTAATCAGCCCCAGCATTTT; cdr3_aa: CASSTQGNQPQHF; j_call: TRBJ1-5; clone_size: -; d_call: -; v_call: TRBV19
cdr3_nt: TGTGCCAGCAGCTCTCAGACAGGGCCGAACACCGGGGAGCTGTTTTTT; cdr3_aa: CASSSQTGPNTGELFF; j_call: TRBJ2-2; clone_size: -; d_call: TRBD1; v_call: TRBV7-9
cdr3_nt: TGTGCCAGGGGGACTCCGGGGGACAATGAGCAGTTCTTC; cdr3_aa: CARGTPGDNEQFF; j_call: TRBJ2-1; clone_size: once; d_call: -; v_call: TRBV21-1
cdr3_nt: TGTGCCAGCACAGGGCCCCAGGCCAACGAGCAGTACTTC; cdr3_aa: CASTGPQANEQYF; j_call: TRBJ2-7; clone_size: -; d_call: -; v_call: TRBV7-9
cdr3_nt: TGTGCCAGCCGCTCGGGGCCTGTGTCGTACGAGCAGTACTTC; cdr3_aa: CASRSGPVSYEQYF; j_call: TRBJ2-7; clone_size: -; d_call: -; v_call: TRBV28
cdr3_nt: TGTGCCAGCAGCTCGTCCCGCTACAGGGTATATGGCTACACCTTC; cdr3_aa: CASSSSRYRVYGYTF; j_call: TRBJ1-2; clone_size: -; d_call: -; v_call: TRBV11-2
cdr3_nt: TGTGCCAGCTCTAGGGACAGGGACACCGGGGAGCTGTTTTTT; cdr3_aa: CASSRDRDTGELFF; j_call: TRBJ2-2; clone_size: -; d_call: TRBD1; v_call: TRBV5-4
cdr3_nt: TGTGCCAGTAGTCCCCGGGACAGATGGAAAGAGACCCAGTACTTC; cdr3_aa: CASSPRDRWKETQYF; j_call: TRBJ2-5; clone_size: -; d_call: TRBD1; v_call: TRBV19
cdr3_nt: TGTGCCAGCAGCTTCCCCGAGGGGGCCGGGGAGCTGTTTTTT; cdr3_aa: CASSFPEGAGELFF; j_call: TRBJ2-2; clone_size: -; d_call: -; v_call: TRBV7-9
cdr3_nt: TGTGCCAGCAGAAGGGACGGCTTCAGTGAGCAGTTCTTC; cdr3_aa: CASRRDGFSEQFF; j_call: TRBJ2-1; clone_size: once; d_call: -; v_call: TRBV9
cdr3_nt: TGTGCCAGCAGTTCGGGACAGCTATACTACGAGCAGTACTTC; cdr3_aa: CASSSGQLYYEQYF; j_call: TRBJ2-7; clone_size: -; d_call: TRBD1; v_call: TRBV28
cdr3_nt: TGTGCCAGCAGTTATCTCGGCCTCGGGCAAGAGACCCAGTACTTC; cdr3_aa: CASSYLGLGQETQYF; j_call: TRBJ2-5; clone_size: -; d_call: -; v_call: TRBV28
cdr3_nt: TGTGCCAGCAGCTCAAGGGACAGGGGGGGAACTGAAGCTTTCTTT; cdr3_aa: CASSSRDRGGTEAFF; j_call: TRBJ1-1; clone_size: -; d_call: TRBD1; v_call: TRBV7-9
cdr3_nt: TGTGCCAGCAGCCCCGGGACTCCCTCCTACGAGCAGTACTTC; cdr3_aa: CASSPGTPSYEQYF; j_call: TRBJ2-7; clone_size: -; d_call: -; v_call: TRBV7-9
cdr3_nt: TGCGCCAGCAGCTTGGTCGGCGGGATTTCCGGGGAGCTGTTTTTT; cdr3_aa: CASSLVGGISGELFF; j_call: TRBJ2-2; clone_size: once; d_call: -; v_call: TRBV5-1
cdr3_nt: TGTGCCAGCAGCTCCCTGGGGGGGAAGTCGATCTTC; cdr3_aa: CASSSLGGKSIF; j_call: TRBJ2-1; clone_size: -; d_call: TRBD2; v_call: TRBV5-6
cdr3_nt: TGTGCCAGCAGTTTATCGTCGGGACTAGCGCAAAGCGAGCAGTACTTC; cdr3_aa: CASSLSSGLAQSEQYF; j_call: TRBJ2-7; clone_size: once; d_call: TRBD2; v_call: TRBV27
cdr3_nt: TGTGCCAGCAGTTTGAGGGCAGATACGCAGTATTTT; cdr3_aa: CASSLRADTQYF; j_call: TRBJ2-3; clone_size: -; d_call: -; v_call: TRBV7-6
cdr3_nt: TGTGCCAGCAGGACAGGGGGCCGTGAAGCTTTCTTT; cdr3_aa: CASRTGGREAFF; j_call: TRBJ1-1; clone_size: -; d_call: TRBD1; v_call: TRBV25-1
cdr3_nt: TGTGCCAGCAGTTCCTCCCTCAGCGGGGATAACTACAATGAGCAGTTCTTC; cdr3_aa: CASSSSLSGDNYNEQFF; j_call: TRBJ2-1; clone_size: once; d_call: TRBD2; v_call: TRBV27
cdr3_nt: TGTGCCAGCTGGACGGATCTTTATGGCTACACCTTC; cdr3_aa: CASWTDLYGYTF; j_call: TRBJ1-2; clone_size: few; d_call: -; v_call: TRBV6-6
cdr3_nt: TGTGCCAGCAGCACGGGGACAGTACGCAATCAGCCCCAGCATTTT; cdr3_aa: CASSTGTVRNQPQHF; j_call: TRBJ1-5; clone_size: few; d_call: TRBD1; v_call: TRBV7-8
cdr3_nt: TGCGCCAGTGGGACAGGGGCTAACTATGGCTACACCTTC; cdr3_aa: CASGTGANYGYTF; j_call: TRBJ1-2; clone_size: -; d_call: TRBD1; v_call: TRBV5-1
cdr3_nt: TGCGCCAGCAGCTCGGTCCCATCTCTGCGGTCCTACGAGCAGTACTTC; cdr3_aa: CASSSVPSLRSYEQYF; j_call: TRBJ2-7; clone_size: -; d_call: -; v_call: TRBV5-1
cdr3_nt: TGTGCCAGCAGTTTATATGTCGGGGGACTCTCGGATGAGCAGTTCTTC; cdr3_aa: CASSLYVGGLSDEQFF; j_call: TRBJ2-1; clone_size: -; d_call: -; v_call: TRBV27
cdr3_nt: TGCGCCAGCAACCCATCGACTAGCGGGAGTGTTATATCCGAGACCCAGTACTTC; cdr3_aa: CASNPSTSGSVISETQYF; j_call: TRBJ2-5; clone_size: -; d_call: TRBD2; v_call: TRBV5-1
cdr3_nt: TGTGCCAGCAGTTTACGGCAGGGGGCTAATGGCTACACCTTC; cdr3_aa: CASSLRQGANGYTF; j_call: TRBJ1-2; clone_size: -; d_call: TRBD1; v_call: TRBV27
cdr3_nt: TGCGCCAGCAGTGAACTTAAGGGGTCTAACTATGGCTACACCTTC; cdr3_aa: CASSELKGSNYGYTF; j_call: TRBJ1-2; clone_size: -; d_call: -; v_call: TRBV10-2
cdr3_nt: TGCAGCGTCGCTGGGACTAGCGGGTTCCTGTCCTACGAGCAGTACTTC; cdr3_aa: CSVAGTSGFLSYEQYF; j_call: TRBJ2-7; clone_size: -; d_call: TRBD2; v_call: TRBV29-1
cdr3_nt: TGTGCCAGCAGTCCCCAATCGATCCCACAGGACCTGAGCACAGATACGCAGTATTTT; cdr3_aa: CASSPQSIPQDLSTDTQYF; j_call: TRBJ2-3; clone_size: -; d_call: -; v_call: TRBV27
cdr3_nt: TGTGCCATCAGGGACAGGGGGAACACTGAAGCTTTCTTT; cdr3_aa: CAIRDRGNTEAFF; j_call: TRBJ1-1; clone_size: few; d_call: TRBD1; v_call: TRBV10-3
cdr3_nt: TGTGCCAGTAGTGGTCGTGTTGGACTGACCTACAATGAGCAGTTCTTC; cdr3_aa: CASSGRVGLTYNEQFF; j_call: TRBJ2-1; clone_size: -; d_call: -; v_call: TRBV19
cdr3_nt: TGTGCCAGCAGTCTGGGACTAGCGGGAGCCTATGAGCAGTTCTTC; cdr3_aa: CASSLGLAGAYEQFF; j_call: TRBJ2-1; clone_size: once; d_call: TRBD2; v_call: TRBV27
cdr3_nt: TGTGCCAGCAGCTTAGATCGGGCCGATGATGGGATTGAAGAGACCCAGTACTTC; cdr3_aa: CASSLDRADDGIEETQYF; j_call: TRBJ2-5; clone_size: -; d_call: -; v_call: TRBV11-2
cdr3_nt: TGCGCCAGCAGCCAAGATATTTTGTCGGGGACGAACATTCAGTACTTC; cdr3_aa: CASSQDILSGTNIQYF; j_call: TRBJ2-4; clone_size: once; d_call: -; v_call: TRBV4-1
cdr3_nt: TGTGCCAGCAGCTTAGTAGGGGACGAGCAGTACTTC; cdr3_aa: CASSLVGDEQYF; j_call: TRBJ2-7; clone_size: -; d_call: -; v_call: TRBV7-9
cdr3_nt: TGTGCCAGCAGCGGCATTGAGGAGGGTCCAATTGAAAAACTGTTTTTT; cdr3_aa: CASSGIEEGPIEKLFF; j_call: TRBJ1-4; clone_size: -; d_call: -; v_call: TRBV9
cdr3_nt: TGTGCCAGCAGTCAGCGCGCCACTAGCTGGGTCAATGAGCAGTTCTTC; cdr3_aa: CASSQRATSWVNEQFF; j_call: TRBJ2-1; clone_size: -; d_call: -; v_call: TRBV28
cdr3_nt: TGTGCCAGCAGCTATTGGGGAGCGGGAGGGGGATACGAGCAGTACTTC; cdr3_aa: CASSYWGAGGGYEQYF; j_call: TRBJ2-7; clone_size: -; d_call: TRBD2; v_call: TRBV7-8
cdr3_nt: TGTGCCAGCAGCCCGCACCAGTCCTACGAGGAGCAGTACTTC; cdr3_aa: CASSPHQSYEEQYF; j_call: TRBJ2-7; clone_size: -; d_call: -; v_call: TRBV7-9
cdr3_nt: TGTGCCAGTAGTATAGAACGGACAGGGGCAAACTATGGCTACACCTTC; cdr3_aa: CASSIERTGANYGYTF; j_call: TRBJ1-2; clone_size: -; d_call: TRBD1; v_call: TRBV19
cdr3_nt: TGTGCCAGCAGCCCCTTAGGCGGGTTGGAGGAGGGCGAGCAGTACTTC; cdr3_aa: CASSPLGGLEEGEQYF; j_call: TRBJ2-7; clone_size: -; d_call: -; v_call: TRBV6-6
cdr3_nt: TGTGCCAGCAGTTTTCGCGGAGCAACCTACGAGCAGTACTTC; cdr3_aa: CASSFRGATYEQYF; j_call: TRBJ2-7; clone_size: -; d_call: -; v_call: TRBV28
cdr3_nt: TGTGCCAGCAGCTTGGCTGGCTATTCACGCTCCTACGAGCAGTACTTC; cdr3_aa: CASSLAGYSRSYEQYF; j_call: TRBJ2-7; clone_size: once; d_call: -; v_call: TRBV5-6
cdr3_nt: TGTGCCACCAGCCGGGACAGGGGGCAACTTGAGCAGTTCTTC; cdr3_aa: CATSRDRGQLEQFF; j_call: TRBJ2-1; clone_size: -; d_call: TRBD1; v_call: TRBV6-4
cdr3_nt: TGTGCCAGCAGCATCCGACCGGGACAGTCCTTTACTAGCACAGATACGCAGTATTTT; cdr3_aa: CASSIRPGQSFTSTDTQYF; j_call: TRBJ2-3; clone_size: -; d_call: TRBD1; v_call: TRBV5-4
cdr3_nt: TGTGCCAGCAGCTTAGGTCGCCGCGGACACTTCCTCCACGAGCAGTACTTC; cdr3_aa: CASSLGRRGHFLHEQYF; j_call: TRBJ2-7; clone_size: -; d_call: -; v_call: TRBV13
cdr3_nt: TGTGCCAGTAGTATATGGCTGGCCTCCTACAATGAGCAGTTCTTC; cdr3_aa: CASSIWLASYNEQFF; j_call: TRBJ2-1; clone_size: -; d_call: -; v_call: TRBV19
cdr3_nt: TGTGCCAGCAGCTTAGTTCTTCGAGGAACAGATACGCAGTATTTT; cdr3_aa: CASSLVLRGTDTQYF; j_call: TRBJ2-3; clone_size: -; d_call: -; v_call: TRBV7-6
cdr3_nt: TGTGCCAGCAGTGACGGGACTAGCGGGAATGAGCAGTTCTTC; cdr3_aa: CASSDGTSGNEQFF; j_call: TRBJ2-1; clone_size: -; d_call: TRBD2; v_call: TRBV6-4
cdr3_nt: TGTGCCATCAACCTGGGGACCCGAAAAATTAGCTCCTACGAGCAGTACTTC; cdr3_aa: CAINLGTRKISSYEQYF; j_call: TRBJ2-7; clone_size: once; d_call: -; v_call: TRBV2
cdr3_nt: TGTGCCAGTAGTATCCCGACAGGGATGGCTGGAAACACCATATATTTT; cdr3_aa: CASSIPTGMAGNTIYF; j_call: TRBJ1-3; clone_size: -; d_call: TRBD1; v_call: TRBV19